Below, one TCR beta chain is given with its context. There is no known antigen for this receptor. No base quality values were provided; no much bigger clone lies one nucleotide off. CDR1 and CDR2 (SGDLS, YYNGEE) derive from the germline V gene. Counted from cysteine to phenylalanine, this CDR3 has 15 amino acids. The retained sequence is limited to the CDR3, 45 bases, with the frame set at the first base. Unmatched junction bases come to 8, with V trimmed by 4 bases and J by 5 bases. This specimen comes from a study of cytomegalovirus exposure and HLA in healthy donors (dated by TCRdb to about 2017). In terms of the full investigation: An earlier analysis of a few hundred of the donors reported approximately 260 Gb of sequence data and around 100 million unique TCR beta sequences obtained from about 180 million T cells. Typing coverage differed by locus: A, B, C, DRB1 and DQB1 were typed in roughly 620-630 donors, DQA1 in 500 to 550, DPA1 in 606, and DPB1 in around 490. The aim of the study was to test whether cataloging public T cell receptors could identify signatures of past pathogen exposure. Rather than using new phenotypic data, the later analysis identified candidate immune exposures from TCR beta sequences and from how often those sequences occurred across donors. High-throughput TCR immunosequencing, statistical association of individual TCRs with disease status, and machine learning were combined to predict cytomegalovirus infection status. Of the roughly 400 genotyped donors, approximately 80% fell in the genetic ancestry cluster associated with self-reported Caucasian donors. A later genetic analysis used genome-wide SNP genotypes for about 55% of the 666 donors, treating that subset as a discovery cohort. The study profiled the T cell repertoires of approximately 700 subjects by immunosequencing and related them to cytomegalovirus serostatus. About 300 gigabases of sequencing data and tens of millions of unique TCR sequences were included in an early release covering around 650 HLA-typed donors. Every discovery cohort repertoire had been produced on one sequencing platform. Because of strong linkage in the cohort, roughly five DR-DQ haplotypes were treated as single units for association and clustering. In an earlier analysis of around 540 of the donors, high-throughput TCR beta sequencing was used to judge whether each TCR beta V gene segment behaved as functional or pseudogenic. A later analysis re-analyzed previously published TCR beta repertoires from 550 to 700 donors and added high-resolution HLA genotyping to study TCR occurrence patterns. In addition to the first cohort of roughly 700 subjects, a separate validation cohort of 100 to 150 different subjects was used. Donor age, sex, ethnicity and CMV serostatus were collected together with the repertoire data. On average, around 200,000 unique TCR beta nucleotide sequences were sequenced per donor among roughly 430 genotyped donors of the cohort, with roughly a sixth of those sequences being non-productive. Class I and class II HLA loci were covered by the typing at four-digit resolution.

General study outcomes and caveats: In an earlier analysis of around 500 of the donors, most TCR beta V segments appeared in productive rearrangements about 87% or about 30% of the time, broadly matching IMGT annotations. An association between a missense DCLRE1C variant and V-gene and J-gene trimming of TCR beta chains was found in a later genetic analysis and replicated in an independent cohort. A further reported finding was that TCR beta sequences accurately predicted the HLA-A and HLA-B alleles for most subjects in the first cohort. Only TCR beta chains were sequenced in this cohort, and the absence of alpha or paired-chain data limited detectable features. According to a later genetic analysis, donors in an Asian-associated ancestry cluster had fewer N-insertions in productive TCRs than the approximately 650-donor mean. Assigning TCR associations to individual alleles was difficult when HLA alleles, especially DR and DQ, strongly co-occurred. Across donors, most TCR sequences were observed very rarely, whereas some public TCRs were present in many individuals. Sequencing depth was assumed to be roughly uniform across donors in the presence/absence analyses, though that assumption may not hold. The only immune exposure information available for the cohort was CMV serostatus. In the study, about 150 TCR beta chains were listed as associated with cytomegalovirus. In a later analysis, most CMV-associated TCR beta chains were found to appear HLA-restricted, with HLA associations seemingly driven largely by CMV exposure. Several of the top co-occurrence clusters appeared to be linked to parvovirus B19, influenza, CMV and Epstein-Barr virus, according to a later analysis. In a later analysis, the rate of TCR association differed among HLA loci, with DRB1 alleles having the most associated TCRs and HLA-C alleles having the fewest. The earlier analysis of 450 to 700 of the donors excluded fewer than 20 rarely observed V segments, including chromosome 9 orphons, because counts were too low. Because HLA typing was missing for some donors at each locus, association tests included only the typed subset. In a later analysis, around 15,000 TCR beta sequences were associated with specific HLA alleles at a false discovery rate of 0.05. A group of highly shared sequence variants was considered likely to be a technical artifact of the sequencing pipeline. The classifier was reported to diagnose cytomegalovirus status with high specificity and sensitivity in both the original and validation cohorts. The authors suggested that the approach could potentially be extended to other disease states and immunological phenotypes. Linkage disequilibrium might explain the correlated functional status among segregating V segments, but an unknown experimental factor could not be excluded. The 87-base-pair reads could not distinguish some IMGT-functional V segments, including TRBV6-2 and TRBV6-3, so those segments were excluded. In vitro tests confirmed that a few of the cytomegalovirus-associated TCR beta chains recognize cytomegalovirus antigens. A later analysis found that HLA-associated TCR beta chains were more clonally expanded and had lower generation probabilities than equally common non-associated chains.

In total, roughly 710 healthy bone marrow donors made up the cohort. At the time of sampling, every cohort member was nominally healthy, though immune exposures that went unrecorded were likely present. Of the 710 or so cohort members, around 290 had a positive CMV serostatus and just over 350 had a negative one, while no CMV serostatus was recorded for the donor. Each donor provided a peripheral blood sample, and peripheral blood mononuclear cells were used for TCR beta sequencing. The Qiagen DNeasy Blood Extraction Kit was used to extract genomic DNA from the blood cell samples. Libraries came from the immunoSEQ multiplex PCR assay. A mixture of 60 forward primers for TCR Vbeta segments and 13 reverse primers for TCR Jbeta segments was used in the multiplex PCR. The CDR3 region of rearranged TCR beta genes was amplified from genomic DNA with a multiplex PCR assay. The Illumina HiSeq System was used to sequence the amplified TCR beta libraries as 87-base-pair reads. The paper's data handling went like this. In a later analysis, tens of millions of unique TCR beta chains were counted across the roughly 610 repertoires, and roughly 10 million of these chains were shared by at least two donors. Raw reads were error-corrected and collapsed into unique sequences by a nearest-neighbor algorithm in which closely related sequences were merged to remove PCR and sequencing errors. Alignment of CDR3 sequences to IMGT reference sequences was used to assign V, D and J gene segments. For a sequence to be retained, a match of at least six nucleotides was required to both a V gene segment and a J gene segment. Rearrangements were classified as productive when the CDR3 lacked stop codons and remained in frame with V and J, and all other rearrangements were classified as non-productive. Following IMGT convention, CDR3 was defined as the stretch from the second conserved V-encoded cysteine up to the conserved J-encoded phenylalanine. The earlier analysis of fewer than 700 of the donors excluded sequences that lacked an unambiguous match to a single V gene segment. In an earlier analysis of 450 to 750 of the donors, a V segment was called functional when productive rearrangements were above 56.7%, and segregating when the standard deviation between donors exceeded 5%. A statistical classification framework was built for diagnosing cytomegalovirus status from the catalog of TCR beta chain sequences. In a later analysis, TCR nucleotide sequences were compared against IMGT/GENE-DB human TR gene sequences so that V and J genes could be assigned. Using the TCRdist pipeline, a later analysis assigned CDR3 sequences along with most-parsimonious VDJ recombination scenarios. In a later analysis, each TCR beta chain was defined by its CDR3 amino acid sequence together with its V-gene family, and reads lacking a unique V-gene family were excluded. As a way to deal with suspected cross-contamination and a sequencing artifact, a later analysis dropped under 600 nucleotide sequences that were highly shared and had low generation probability. In a later analysis, a clonal expansion index was calculated for each public chain from normalized within-repertoire ranks of inferred template counts. In a later analysis, generation probabilities were computed with a VDJ recombination model fitted to out-of-frame rearrangements, and the resulting probabilities were checked against IGoR. In a later analysis, hypergeometric tests were used to score TCR-TCR, TCR-HLA and TCR-CMV co-occurrence, with a repertoire-size bias correction applied to TCR pairs. A later analysis estimated false discovery rates by permuting HLA or CMV assignments 20 times. A later analysis grouped co-occurring TCRs with DBSCAN, adding TCRdist sequence similarity when clustering within HLA-allele-positive subsets. Co-occurrence clustering excluded repertoires with fewer than 30,000 or more than 120,000 public chains, plus five with anomalous nucleotide sharing. As stored in TCRdb, this immuneACCESS dataset retains in-frame rearrangements with V and J assigned. A fraction of the clones does not appear; measured against another copy, unresolved V genes explain less than half of the discrepancy, and the remainder lacks a known reason. Clonal size and the V and J genes are those of that table, whereas D and trimming came from the DNA. For this sample the table gives 100,000 to 150,000 clones, of which 55% to 75% were detected only once. Roughly 2.7% of the sample rests with the top ten.

This TCR derives from a human donor in good health. This receptor chain uses TRBV9 and TRBJ2-7, with TRBD2 matching 11 junction bases. Material for sequencing was PBMCs. The sequence in DNA is TGTGCCAGCAGCCCGAGTCTAGCGGGGGGAAACGAGCAGTACTTC. This translates into CASSPSLAGGNEQYF.